The clone carrying this T cell receptor (beta chain) has ten or more counts. Its specificity is unknown. Based on clinical symptoms, serum thyroxine and TRAb, thyroid ultrasound and orbital computed tomography, diagnoses were reached. Regions amplified from RNA transcripts were the TCR beta CDR3 regions. The HTBI primer set served for first-round RT-PCR of the TCR CDR3. TCRdb analysed the multiplex PCR reads with MiXCR anew, one entry per CDR3 protein. The table has fewer than 650,000 distinct CDR3 sequences, approximately 48% seen once. The data were obtained in a study of T cells in Graves' hyperthyroidism and ophthalmopathy. Notes on the study in general: Before onset, ophthalmopathy was predicted by the model a median roughly 6.8 months earlier. Stable hyperthyroidism was separated from ophthalmopathy by a model based on 13 V-J features. In blood, most of the thyroid clonotypes expanded above 0.001 were also present.

Germline trimming cut 4 bases from V and 9 bases from J; bases unmatched to any gene: 22. Germline V CDR1 and CDR2: SGHRS, YFSETQ. There are 18 residues in the CDR3. The chain is built from TRBV5-1 and TRBJ1-2; 9 positions agree with TRBD1. Sequenced input: peripheral blood or thyroid tissue (not recorded which). The receptor was derived from an adult woman with Graves' disease, either hyperthyroidism or ophthalmopathy (not recorded which). CDR3 bases: TGCGCCAGCAGCAGATCACAGGGGGCGCCTACTTGGGGGTATAGCTACACCTTC. Its protein is CASSRSQGAPTWGYSYTF.